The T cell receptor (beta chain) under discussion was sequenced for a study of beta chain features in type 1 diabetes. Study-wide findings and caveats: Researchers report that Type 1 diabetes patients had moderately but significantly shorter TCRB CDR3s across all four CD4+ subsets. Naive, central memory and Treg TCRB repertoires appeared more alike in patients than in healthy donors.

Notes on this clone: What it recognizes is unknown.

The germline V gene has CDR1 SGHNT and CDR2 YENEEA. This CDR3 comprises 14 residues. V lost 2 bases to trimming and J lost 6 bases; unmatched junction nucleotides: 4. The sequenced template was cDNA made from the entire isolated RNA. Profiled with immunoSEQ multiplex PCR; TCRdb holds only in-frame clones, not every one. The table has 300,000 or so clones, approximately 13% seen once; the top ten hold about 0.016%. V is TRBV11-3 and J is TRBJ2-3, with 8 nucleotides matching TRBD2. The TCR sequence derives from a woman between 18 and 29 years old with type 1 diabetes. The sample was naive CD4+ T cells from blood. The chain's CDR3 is CASSLSRGGDTQYF. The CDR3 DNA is TGTGCCAGCAGCTTAAGCCGGGGGGGGGATACGCAGTATTTT.